This T cell receptor (beta chain) derives from a study of T cells after yellow fever vaccination. Study-level points and caveats: The study found a weaker secondary response that peaked faster, day 5 versus 15. Reappearing after the booster were most of the clones from primary vaccination (roughly 95% CD4, 85% to 90% CD8). Just a small share of clonotypes turned up in the CD4 compartment as well as the CD8 compartment.

TCRdb passed the 5' RACE reads through MiXCR, listing each CDR3 protein once. The sample yields 340,000 or so distinct CDR3 sequences, around 13% seen once. Looked up from germline, CDR1 is MDHEN and CDR2 is SYDVKM. Trimming cost V 7 bases and J 5 bases, with 9 bases left between them. CDR3 length: 12 residues. As to this clonotype: The antigen remains unidentified.

This clonotype was sampled from a man aged 18 to 30 who received the YFV17D yellow fever vaccine. The sequencing here drew on CD4+ T cells sorted from PBMCs, taken 15 days after the yellow fever booster vaccination. The chain links TRBV28 to TRBJ1-5; D is possibly TRBD1 (5 bases). CDR3 bases: TGTGCCAGCACCGTGGGGGATCAGCCCCAGCATTTT. This gives the protein CASTVGDQPQHF.